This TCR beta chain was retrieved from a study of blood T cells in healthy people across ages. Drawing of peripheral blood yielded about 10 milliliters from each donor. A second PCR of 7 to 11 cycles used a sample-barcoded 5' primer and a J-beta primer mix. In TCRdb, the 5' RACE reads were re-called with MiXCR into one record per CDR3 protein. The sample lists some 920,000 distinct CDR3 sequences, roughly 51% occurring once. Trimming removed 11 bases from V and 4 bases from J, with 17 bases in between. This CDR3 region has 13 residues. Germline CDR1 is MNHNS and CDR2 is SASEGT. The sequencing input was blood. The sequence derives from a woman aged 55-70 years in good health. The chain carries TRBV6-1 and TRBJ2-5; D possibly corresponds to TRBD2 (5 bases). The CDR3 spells CASMGSRGETQYF. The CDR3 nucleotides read TGTGCCTCCATGGGGAGCAGAGGAGAGACCCAGTACTTC.